The 3 T cell receptor beta chains below were found in one sample sequenced in a study of blood T cell repertoires in COVID-19. Profiling relied on immunoSEQ multiplex PCR, and the TCRdb table lists in-frame clones only, not all of them. The sample consists of roughly 390,000 clones, about 90% of them appearing once. Sequenced sample: peripheral blood. Source of these receptors: a woman in her twenties or thirties with COVID-19, enrolled during active disease.

This clone was seen a handful of times. The sample has other DNA sequences that encode this CDR3 too. This chain connects TRBV28 to TRBJ1-2; D may be TRBD1 (6 bases). CDR3 size: 13 residues. Trimming removed 2 bases from V and 4 bases from J, with 8 bases in between. Germline CDR1 MDHEN, CDR2 SYDVKM. The CDR3 nucleotides are TGTGCCAGCAGTTTAGGCAGGGGCTATGGCTACACCTTC. It codes for CASSLGRGYGYTF.

This clone was detected only once. This chain joins TRBV5-8 and TRBJ2-5; 7 bases match TRBD1. The V and J ends lost 0 bases and 14 bases, in that order; junction bases with no gene match: 13. The germline gives CDR1 SGHTS, CDR2 YDEGEE. The CDR3 has 14 amino acids. Here the CDR3 reads CASSLEPIPGQTYF. CDR3 in DNA: TGTGCCAGCAGCTTGGAGCCGATACCGGGACAGACATACTTC.

The chain recombines TRBV5-6 with TRBJ1-4, with D maybe TRBD1 (5 bases). CDR1 SGHDT and CDR2 YYEEEE come from the germline V gene. CDR3 length: 14 residues. V was shortened by 1 base and J by 5 bases, with 9 bases between the two germline ends. The CDR3 DNA follows: TGTGCCAGCAGCTTGTGGGGCCGGAATGAAAAACTGTTTTTT. Encoded protein: CASSLWGRNEKLFF. Full variable domain (remainder filled in from reference TRBV5-6 and TRBJ1-4): DAGVTQSPTHLIKTRGQQVTLRCSPKSGHDTVSWYQQALGQGPQFIFQYYEEEERQRGNFPDRFSGHQFPNYSSELNVNALLLGDSALYLCASSLWGRNEKLFFGSGTQLSVL.